This T cell receptor (beta chain) originates from a study of beta chain features in type 1 diabetes. Study summary: Patients looked much like healthy donors when it came to age, gender and cell yields. All samples combined gave about 100 million sorted cells for examination.

Whole-study findings and limits: Within each of all four CD4+ subsets, Type 1 diabetes patients had TCRB CDR3s that were moderately but significantly shorter. VDJ junctions in type 1 diabetes patients carried more deletions and fewer insertions.

Note on this clone: What it binds is not known.

Each of the CD4+ naive, central memory, regulatory and stem cell-like memory populations was sorted via CD45RO/CCR7/CD25/CD127/CD95/CD27. Reverse transcription of all isolated RNA meant that expressed TCRB transcripts were sequenced. Some clones are missing from TCRdb's copy, which holds only in-frame ones; the method was immunoSEQ multiplex PCR. The sample shows 150,000 to 200,000 clones, approximately 9.1% of them seen only once. Sequenced material: central memory CD4+ T cells from blood. The receptor was derived from a woman in her 30s with type 1 diabetes.

CDR3 amino acids: CASSLGLAGVETQYF. Here the CDR3 DNA reads TGTGCCAGCAGCTTGGGACTAGCGGGAGTTGAGACCCAGTACTTC. This chain connects TRBV6-5 to TRBJ2-5, with 14 bases fitting TRBD2. CDR1 MNHEY and CDR2 SVGAGI come from the germline V gene. This CDR3 spans 15 amino acids. V was clipped by 6 bases and J by 5 bases; unmatched bases: 5.